Listed below are T cell receptor beta chains from one sample, sequenced in a study of cytomegalovirus exposure and HLA in healthy donors. Sequencing used immunoSEQ multiplex PCR; TCRdb keeps in-frame clones, though not all of them. The sample shows 100,000 to 130,000 clones, approximately 96% of them seen only once. Sequenced material: PBMCs. These receptors were obtained from a woman in her late teens or twenties in good health and CMV-seronegative. Each CDR3 is given with its conserved first and last residue. The order of the fields is J gene, V gene, CDR3 protein.

>TRBJ2-3|TRBV27
CASSSPRGLDTQYF
>TRBJ1-2|TRBV7-9
CASSYTGNKGYTF
>TRBJ2-3|TRBV7-2
CASSPAGGYTDTQYF
>TRBJ1-1|TRBV4-2
CASSQDPPRENTEAFF
>TRBJ2-3|TRBV7-3
CASSLLPSGGIDTQYF
>TRBJ1-6|TRBV27
CASSFSGTGRSPLHF
>TRBJ2-2|TRBV6-1
CANRQTEYTGELFF
>TRBJ1-1|TRBV5-1
CASSPSTGMVNTEAFF
>TRBJ2-7|TRBV6-1
CASRPSGGRPYEQYF
>TRBJ2-7|TRBV6-5
CASSPFRRSYEQYF
>TRBJ2-5|TRBV19
CASSIGVGGETQYF
>TRBJ2-3|TRBV11-1
CASSHRFGTDTQYF
>TRBJ2-7|TRBV28
CASSPPRGGYYEQYF
>TRBJ2-7|TRBV18
CASSPGLAGGYEQYF